This T cell receptor (beta chain) appears in the sequencing data of a study of T cell repertoires in cytomegalovirus infection. Overall study results and limits: HLA-C-restricted, CMV-specific TCR beta clonotypes were dominant ex vivo.

The CDR3 sequence is 15 residues long. V dropped 7 bases and J dropped 7; count of bases not matched to a gene: 11. TCRdb re-derived calls from the reads in MiXCR, one entry per CDR3 protein. The table shows some 300,000 distinct CDR3 sequences, with roughly 9.3% occurring only once. This clonotype was counted many times. Its antigen remains unknown. The specimen sequenced was PBMCs. This sequence was found in a human donor in good health (CMV status not recorded). Some clones in this sample may be carry-over from other donors' samples. The rearrangement links TRBV12-3 or TRBV12-4 to TRBJ2-7; TRBD1 matches 12 bases. The CDR3 sequence is CASTQRGTGGDEQYF. The CDR3 DNA is TGTGCCAGCACCCAGAGGGGGACAGGGGGCGATGAGCAGTACTTC.